These 9 T cell receptor beta chains were sequenced from one sample in a study of T cells in Graves' hyperthyroidism and ophthalmopathy (dated by TCRdb to the late 2010s). The library was produced with multiplex PCR. Sequencing was carried out with an Illumina HiSeq 2000. The TCR beta CDR3 regions were amplified from RNA transcripts. The TCR CDR3 was subjected to a first round of RT-PCR using the HTBI primer set and the Qiagen OneStep RT-PCR kit. TCRdb reworked the public reads: Q25 trimming with fastp, MiXCR clone assembly, productive beta chains retained. Under each unique CDR3 protein, matching rows form one entry showing the most common genes and DNA. The sample table lists 600,000 to 900,000 distinct CDR3 sequences, 15% to 20% of them with a count of one. The top ten clonotypes cover approximately 8.4% of the sample. Input material: blood. The receptor source for this set is a man aged 18-30 years with Graves' hyperthyroidism.

This clonotype was counted ten times or more. V and J are TRBV7-3 and TRBJ2-7; D possibly matches TRBD1 or TRBD2 (5 bases each). The CDR3 is 14 residues long. CDR1 is SGHTA and CDR2 is FQGTGA in the germline V gene. V was cut by 4 bases and J by 3 bases, with 13 bases left in between. DNA for the CDR3: TGTGCCAGCAGCTGGGGACGGCAAAGCTACGAGCAGTACTTC. Translated: CASSWGRQSYEQYF.

This clonotype was detected ten times or more. The chain joins TRBV18 to TRBJ2-3; unclear D gene. The V gene's germline CDR1 is KGHSH and CDR2 LQKENI. The CDR3 has 14 residues. The germline V and J ends were trimmed by 0 bases and 0 bases, with 4 bases remaining between them. The CDR3 DNA reads TGTGCCAGCTCACCACCGTTCAGCACAGATACGCAGTATTTT. This encodes CASSPPFSTDTQYF.

In this sample, this clonotype turned up many times. CDR3 coding DNA: TGTGCCAGCAGACCCCCGGGACCCAAGTCTCAGCAGTACTTC. It encodes CASRPPGPKSQQYF. The chain joins TRBV12-3 or TRBV12-4 to TRBJ2-7; D may correspond to TRBD1 or TRBD2 (5 bases each). The V gene lost 6 bases and the J gene lost 8 bases, with 20 bases spanning the gap. The CDR3 has 14 amino acids.

This clonotype was recorded at least ten times. This sequence joins TRBV12-3 or TRBV12-4 and TRBJ1-1, with D perhaps TRBD1 (6 bases). Trimming pared 6 bases from V and 6 bases from J, leaving 20 bases between. The CDR3 is 15 amino acids. The CDR3 loop reads CASRDRGSRGAEAFF. CDR3 in DNA: TGTGCCAGCAGGGATAGGGGGAGCCGTGGCGCTGAAGCTTTCTTT.

This clonotype was detected a few times. Given a much more abundant clone one base away, this may be a read error. The gene calls are TRBV20-1 and TRBJ2-1; D ambiguous. Germline CDR1 is DFQATT and CDR2 is SNEGSKA (reference sequence). The CDR3 is 12 amino acids. In DNA form, the CDR3 reads TGCAGTGCTAGGGTGGGTTTCAATGAGCAGTCCTTC. Translated: CSARVGFNEQSF.

This clonotype was recorded at least ten times. The CDR3 sequence is CASSLQASGSGYEQYF. CDR3 sequence (DNA): TGTGCCAGCAGCCTCCAAGCTAGCGGGAGCGGTTACGAGCAGTACTTC. This sequence joins TRBV7-3 and TRBJ2-7; 10 bases agree with TRBD2. V was pared by 5 bases and J by 4 bases, with 11 bases of the junction left unmatched. Germline V gene sequence: CDR1 SGHTA, CDR2 FQGTGA. This CDR3 comprises 16 residues.

This clonotype has more than one count but fewer than ten. V and J are TRBV10-3 and TRBJ1-1; 9 bases align to TRBD1. J lost 2 bases, V lost 6 bases, and 1 base had no gene match. The germline gives CDR1 ENHRY, CDR2 SYGVKD. This CDR3 spans 13 amino acids. The CDR3 nucleotides are TGTGCCATCAGGGGACAGGGTAACACTGAAGCTTTCTTT. It encodes CAIRGQGNTEAFF.

Details on this clonotype: The junction shows a germline mismatch at one end, possibly a read error. The rearrangement links TRBV27 to TRBJ2-4; a weak D match, TRBD1 (6 bases). The CDR3 is made up of 16 amino acids. CDR1 is MNHEY, CDR2 SMNVEV, per germline (reference sequence). The CDR3 protein is CTSSPTGPLAKNIQYF. CDR3 in DNA: TGTACCAGCAGTCCGACAGGTCCGCTAGCCAAAAACATTCAGTACTTC.

There are many counts of this clonotype. This sequence joins TRBV28 and TRBJ2-7, with D tentatively TRBD2 (5 bases). Looked up from germline, CDR1 is MDHEN and CDR2 is SYDVKM. CDR3 length: 14 amino acids. Between the trimmed V and J ends, which lost 8 bases and 1 base, there was a span of 15 bases. The CDR3 loop is CASAIPGYSYEQYF. DNA of the CDR3: TGTGCCAGCGCTATCCCGGGATATTCCTACGAGCAGTACTTC.